This T cell receptor (beta chain) is from a study of T cell responses to AZD1222 COVID-19 vaccine. Study results and caveats: Most donors were white British and more were female, and clonal diversity was possibly underestimated.

The assay was immunoSEQ multiplex PCR, and TCRdb's table has in-frame clones only and misses some. The data contain some 100,000 clones, more than 75% of them seen just once; the ten biggest clones take up 16%. Regarding this clone: What it binds is unknown.

The material sequenced was peripheral blood, taken on day 0 of AZD1222 vaccination. This TCR came from an adult in good health.

The CDR3 protein is CASSLSQGASSPLHF. CDR3 nucleotide sequence: TGTGCCAGCAGCTTAAGTCAGGGGGCAAGTTCACCCCTCCACTTT. V is TRBV5-4 and J is TRBJ1-6, with 8 bases aligning to TRBD1. Germline values: CDR1 SGHNT, CDR2 YYREEE (reference sequence). V lost 2 bases to trimming and J lost 9 bases; unmatched junction nucleotides: 7. The CDR3 contains 15 residues.